Following are 32 T cell receptor beta chains from one sample sequenced in a study of response to subunit inactivated influenza vaccine. MiXCR, applied by TCRdb to the RT-PCR reads, yields one record per CDR3 protein. The sample yields about 180,000 distinct CDR3 sequences, approximately 9.2% seen once. Sequences were derived from non-naive T cells sorted from PBMCs, sampled on the day of vaccination. The receptors originated from a man aged 45-60 years who received an inactivated influenza vaccine.

This clonotype appeared many times. The chain joins TRBV28 to TRBJ2-7; 7 positions agree with TRBD1. Looked up from germline, CDR1 is MDHEN and CDR2 is SYDVKM. With V trimmed by 6 bases and J by 0 bases, 8 bases remained unmatched. The CDR3 loop spans 15 amino acids. The CDR3 DNA is TGTGCCAGCAGGAACCGGGCAGGGGGCTCCTACGAGCAGTACTTC. Amino acid sequence: CASRNRAGGSYEQYF. Full variable domain (rest looked up from reference TRBV28 and TRBJ2-7): DVKVTQSSRYLVKRTGEKVFLECVQDMDHENMFWYRQDPGLGLRLIYFSYDVKMKEKGDIPEGYSVSREKKERFSLILESASTNQTSMYLCASRNRAGGSYEQYFGPGTRLTVT.

The chain uses TRBV7-6 and TRBJ2-7; D is possibly TRBD2 (7 bases). This CDR3 has 15 amino acids. Trimming shortened V by 5 bases and J by 3 bases, and 17 bases separated the two germline ends. Germline lookup yields CDR1 SGHVS and CDR2 FNYEAQ. CDR3 DNA sequence: TGTGCCAGCAGCCGAAGCGGGACACCGGACTACGAGCAGTACTTC. Translated: CASSRSGTPDYEQYF.

J is TRBJ2-1 and V is TRBV6-2 or TRBV6-3, with 10 bases identical to TRBD2. Trimming took 2 bases from V and 3 from J; bases not matched to a gene: 16. Germline V CDR1 and CDR2: MNHEY, SVGEGT. The CDR3 length is 20 residues. The CDR3 region has the DNA TGTGCCAGCAGTTACCCCCAGCGGGAGGGCCGGGTCGGTCGCTACAATGAGCAGTTCTTC. Its protein is CASSYPQREGRVGRYNEQFF.

The table lists this clonotype with many counts. The chain recombines TRBV20-1 with TRBJ2-1; 9 nucleotides line up with TRBD2. The ends lost 7 bases at V and 13 bases at J; junction bases unmatched: 14. Looked up from germline, CDR1 is DFQATT and CDR2 is SNEGSKA (reference sequence). The CDR3 is 13 residues long. CDR3 DNA: TGCAGTGTCCCCCCGCTAGCGGGAAGTCCTCAGTTCTTC. Protein product: CSVPPLAGSPQFF.

The rearrangement links TRBV6-1 to TRBJ2-3, with 8 bases matching TRBD1. V trimming: 8 bases; J trimming: 5 bases; junction bases outside the gene matches: 9. Germline CDR1 is MNHNS and CDR2 is SASEGT. This CDR3 region has 14 residues. In nucleotides, the CDR3 is TGTGCCAGCTCCCTCCGGGACAGGAAAGATACGCAGTATTTT. Translation gives CASSLRDRKDTQYF.

This chain connects TRBV27 to TRBJ2-6; no definite D call. Per the germline V gene, CDR1 is MNHEY and CDR2 is SMNVEV (reference sequence). V gave up 5 bases and J gave up 2 bases, with 7 bases separating them. This CDR3 is 14 amino acids long. The CDR3 nucleotides are TGTGCCAGCAGTGGCGTTCCTGGGGCCAACGTCCTGACTTTC. Translating it yields CASSGVPGANVLTF.

This clonotype was observed at least ten times. The J gene is TRBJ1-4, the V gene TRBV4-1; D might be TRBD1 (6 bases). The CDR3 extends over 14 amino acids. V was shortened by 0 bases and J by 8 bases, with 10 bases between the two germline ends. Germline loops: CDR1 MGHRA, CDR2 YSYEKL. CDR3: CASSQEGAGEKLFF. Here the CDR3 DNA reads TGCGCCAGCAGCCAAGAGGGGGCAGGCGAAAAACTGTTTTTT.

This clonotype was seen more than once but under ten times. The V and J genes are TRBV29-1 and TRBJ2-7, with D tentatively TRBD2 (6 bases). This CDR3 spans 14 amino acids. The germline CDR1 and CDR2 sequences are SQVTM and ANQGSEA. Trimming pared 3 bases from V and 5 bases from J, leaving 17 bases between. CDR3 region: CSVDRYGSSNEQYF. CDR3 bases: TGCAGCGTTGACCGGTACGGGAGTTCCAACGAGCAGTACTTC.

The chain has TRBV6-2 or TRBV6-3 and TRBJ1-2; D may be TRBD1 (5 bases). The CDR3 runs to 12 residues. Germline lookup yields CDR1 MNHEY and CDR2 SVGEGT. Trimming cost V 8 bases and J 4 bases, with 11 bases left between them. For the CDR3, the DNA is TGTGCCAGCTGCAGGGCGGGCTATGGCTACACCTTC. This sequence encodes CASCRAGYGYTF.

This clonotype was counted only a few times. This chain connects TRBV5-1 to TRBJ2-1, with 8 bases fitting TRBD1. The CDR3 runs 15 residues. The ends lost 4 bases at V and 5 bases at J; junction bases unmatched: 8. CDR1 is SGHRS, CDR2 YFSETQ, per germline. DNA for the CDR3: TGCGCCAGCAGCACCTCCGGGACAGGCAACAATGAGCAGTTCTTC. Encoded protein: CASSTSGTGNNEQFF.

This clonotype was counted between two and nine times. The V gene is TRBV12-3 or TRBV12-4, the J gene TRBJ1-3; D might be TRBD1 (5 bases). The CDR3 sequence is 17 residues long. V dropped 5 bases and J dropped 0 bases, with 17 bases sitting between them. The CDR3 region is CASSTPGRQLSGNTIYF. The CDR3 region has the DNA TGTGCCAGCAGTACTCCGGGACGGCAGCTCTCTGGAAACACCATATATTTT.

The chain joins TRBV4-3 to TRBJ2-6, with a weak D call TRBD2 (5 bases). The CDR3 is made up of 18 amino acids. Germline V gene data show CDR1 as LGHNA and CDR2 as YSLEER. Trimming cost V 0 bases and J 0 bases, with 12 bases left between them. The CDR3 bases are TGCGCCAGCAGCCAAGACGAGGGCCCCCTCTCTGGGGCCAACGTCCTGACTTTC. Translated, it gives CASSQDEGPLSGANVLTF.

This clonotype was recorded at least ten times. The chain recombines TRBV28 with TRBJ2-7; 8 positions agree with TRBD1. The CDR3 contains 16 residues. Germline loops: CDR1 MDHEN, CDR2 SYDVKM. J was trimmed by 1 base and V by 6 bases; bases with no gene match: 11. The CDR3 coding sequence is TGTGCCAGCAGCCTCTTGGGACAGGCTGAATCCTACGAGCAGTACTTC. This codes for CASSLLGQAESYEQYF.

J is TRBJ2-5 and V is TRBV4-1, with D uncertain. This CDR3 region has 15 residues. V lost 2 bases and J 2 bases, leaving 12 bases between the germline ends. Germline V gives CDR1 MGHRA, CDR2 YSYEKL. As DNA, the CDR3 is TGCGCCAGCAGCCAAAGGGTAGGCGCTCAAGAGACCCAGTACTTC. It yields the protein CASSQRVGAQETQYF.

The DNA for the CDR3 is TGTGCCACCAGTGATTTCGGGGACAGGGGAAACATTCAGTACTTC. As protein: CATSDFGDRGNIQYF. The V and J genes are TRBV24-1 and TRBJ2-4, with TRBD1 identical over 10 bases. Germline trimming cut 1 base from V and 6 bases from J; bases unmatched to any gene: 2. The CDR3 is made up of 15 amino acids. CDR1 is KGHDR and CDR2 is SFDVKD in the germline V gene.

On this clonotype: A much larger clone differs by one base, so this may be a read error. The CDR3 loop is CASSLLCGTQYF. The CDR3 DNA is TGTGCCAGCAGTTTACTCTGCGGGACCCAGTACTTC. V gene TRBV27 combines with J gene TRBJ2-5; D remains ambiguous. Germline-derived CDR1 and CDR2 are MNHEY and SMNVEV (reference sequence). V lost 2 bases and J lost 7, with 8 bases in between. The CDR3 is 12 amino acids.

J is TRBJ1-3 and V is TRBV20-1; 7 nucleotides line up with TRBD1. Losses at the gene ends were 3 bases for V and 4 bases for J; bases not matched to a gene: 6. CDR3 length equals 14 residues. Germline V gene data show CDR1 as DFQATT and CDR2 as SNEGSKA (reference sequence). The chain's CDR3 is CSASRATGGNTIYF. The CDR3 nucleotides read TGCAGTGCTAGCCGAGCGACAGGGGGAAACACCATATATTTT.

At least ten counts were recorded for this clonotype. This rearrangement joins TRBV4-1 to TRBJ1-1; D is uncertain. Germline V gives CDR1 MGHRA, CDR2 YSYEKL. V shed 0 bases and J shed 0 bases, with 8 bases lying between them. This CDR3 has 15 amino acids. The CDR3 DNA reads as TGCGCCAGCAGCCAAGATCTCAGAGTGAACACTGAAGCTTTCTTT. Protein product: CASSQDLRVNTEAFF.

This clonotype turned up a few times. The CDR3 loop is CASSLEGRAGYEQYF. The CDR3 DNA reads as TGCGCCAGCAGCTTGGAGGGAAGGGCCGGGTACGAGCAGTACTTC. This chain connects TRBV5-1 to TRBJ2-7; D gene uncertain. Looked up from germline, CDR1 is SGHRS and CDR2 is YFSETQ. The CDR3 is made up of 15 amino acids. The V and J ends lost 0 bases and 4 bases respectively, with 14 bases between them.

The J gene is TRBJ2-7, the V gene TRBV7-2; no clear D gene. The CDR3 is made up of 12 amino acids. V lost 1 base, J lost 6 bases, and 7 bases lay in between. Germline loops: CDR1 SGHTA, CDR2 FQGNSA. The CDR3 DNA reads TGTGCCAGCAGCTTAGTAGGGTTCGAGCAGTACTTC. Translation: CASSLVGFEQYF.

The chain carries TRBV11-3 and TRBJ2-3; D is ambiguous. The germline V gene has CDR1 SGHNT and CDR2 YENEEA. V lost 1 base to trimming and J lost 4 bases, with 6 bases between them. CDR3 length: 13 amino acids. CDR3 amino acids: CASSLVRADTQYF. Here the CDR3 DNA reads TGTGCCAGCAGCTTAGTACGCGCAGATACGCAGTATTTT.

This clonotype was detected ten times or more. V usage is TRBV3-1 and J usage is TRBJ2-3; TRBD2 is a possible D gene (7 bases). Trimming removed 7 bases at V and 3 bases at J, with 14 bases between. CDR3 length: 14 residues. From germline, CDR1 is LGHDT and CDR2 YNNKEL (reference sequence). The CDR3 DNA follows: TGTGCCAGCACCCCGGGGGGCGGTACAGATACGCAGTATTTT. Its protein product is CASTPGGGTDTQYF.

The chain carries TRBV7-3 and TRBJ2-1, with 8 bases aligning to TRBD2. CDR1 SGHTA and CDR2 FQGTGA come from the germline V gene. The CDR3 has 15 amino acids. V lost 5 bases, J lost 6 bases, and 9 bases stayed unmatched. The CDR3 reads CASSPRLAIRNEQFF. The CDR3 DNA reads as TGTGCCAGCAGCCCACGACTAGCGATACGCAATGAGCAGTTCTTC. Drawing the rest from reference TRBV7-3 and TRBJ2-1, the complete variable domain is GAGVSQTPSNKVTEKGKYVELRCDPISGHTALYWYRQSLGQGPEFLIYFQGTGAADDSGLPNDRFFAVRPEGSVSTLKIQRTERGDSAVYLCASSPRLAIRNEQFFGPGTRLTVL.

The V and J genes are TRBV5-6 and TRBJ2-5; D is perhaps TRBD1 (6 bases). This CDR3 has 15 residues. Trimming removed 1 base from V and 2 bases from J, with 12 bases in between. Germline CDR1 and CDR2: SGHDT and YYEEEE. This CDR3 is CASSLRRRGQETQYF. DNA for the CDR3: TGTGCCAGCAGCTTGAGGCGTAGGGGGCAAGAGACCCAGTACTTC.

This clonotype was recorded at least ten times. The genes are TRBV28 and TRBJ1-2; D is possibly TRBD1 (6 bases). Germline loops: CDR1 MDHEN, CDR2 SYDVKM. The CDR3 runs 15 residues. The V gene lost 1 base and the J gene lost 4 bases, with 13 bases spanning the gap. The CDR3 DNA sequence: TGTGCCAGCAGTTTATTTACCCCAGGGGCCTATGGCTACACCTTC. Translation gives CASSLFTPGAYGYTF.

This clonotype was counted many times. The chain uses TRBV7-8 and TRBJ2-3; D uncertain. V gave up 0 bases and J gave up 4 bases, with 11 bases separating them. CDR1 SGHVS and CDR2 FQNEAQ come from the germline V gene. The CDR3 contains 15 residues. The CDR3 loop is CASSLAGIFPDTQYF. In DNA, the CDR3 is TGTGCCAGCAGCTTAGCTGGGATCTTCCCAGATACGCAGTATTTT.

The genes are TRBV5-6 and TRBJ1-3, with D unclear. The CDR3 is made up of 17 amino acids. Germline V gives CDR1 SGHDT, CDR2 YYEEEE. The V end lost 9 bases, the J end lost 1 base, and 23 bases lay between the germline ends. CDR3 in amino acids: CAMGSGLGRPSGNTIYF. The CDR3 bases are TGTGCCATGGGCTCCGGCCTGGGGAGGCCATCTGGAAACACCATATATTTT.

This clonotype has a count of ten or more. The J gene is TRBJ2-3, the V gene TRBV29-1; no reliable D call. The CDR3 is 13 amino acids. V lost 1 base and J lost 1, with 6 bases in between. CDR1 is SQVTM, CDR2 ANQGSEA, per germline. CDR3 sequence (DNA): TGCAGCGTTGAAGGAGAGCGCACAGATACGCAGTATTTT. This encodes CSVEGERTDTQYF.

This sequence joins TRBV9 and TRBJ2-1, with a possible D match to TRBD2 (6 bases). V was shortened by 3 bases and J by 0 bases, with 13 bases between the two germline ends. Per germline, CDR1 SGDLS and CDR2 YYNGEE. CDR3 size: 16 residues. The CDR3 DNA sequence: TGTGCCAGCAGCGGAGGGACTCCCGGCTCCTACAATGAGCAGTTCTTC. Protein sequence: CASSGGTPGSYNEQFF.

This chain uses TRBV7-6 with TRBJ1-1; a possible D gene is TRBD1 (5 bases). Trimming left V 6 bases short and J 4 bases short, with 18 bases between. CDR1 SGHVS and CDR2 FNYEAQ come from the germline V gene. The CDR3 spans 15 residues. CDR3 sequence reads: CASSTMFGGSTEAFF. In DNA, the CDR3 is TGTGCCAGCAGTACCATGTTCGGGGGGAGCACTGAAGCTTTCTTT.

This clonotype was seen more than once but under ten times. This sequence joins TRBV5-1 and TRBJ2-7; 10 nucleotides line up with TRBD1. This CDR3 is built from 15 residues. CDR1 SGHRS and CDR2 YFSETQ come from the germline V gene. V gave up 0 bases and J gave up 5 bases; unmatched junction bases: 5. The chain's CDR3 is CASSLAGQGSHEQYF. The CDR3 DNA follows: TGCGCCAGCAGCTTGGCGGGACAGGGGTCCCACGAGCAGTACTTC. Together with reference TRBV5-1 and TRBJ2-7, the CDR3 gives the full variable domain: KAGVTQTPRYLIKTRGQQVTLSCSPISGHRSVSWYQQTPGQGLQFLFEYFSETQRNKGNFPGRFSGRQFSNSRSEMNVSTLELGDSALYLCASSLAGQGSHEQYFGPGTRLTVT.

This clonotype was seen only a few times. This rearrangement joins TRBV10-1 to TRBJ2-1, with 7 bases matching TRBD2. Per germline, CDR1 WNHNN and CDR2 SYGVQD (reference sequence). The CDR3 consists of 16 residues. The V gene end was trimmed by 1 base and the J gene end by 7 bases; junction bases not matched to a gene: 10. The CDR3 loop is CASSELAGVGGNEQFF. The CDR3 DNA sequence: TGCGCCAGCAGTGAGTTGGCGGGGGTAGGCGGGAATGAGCAGTTCTTC.